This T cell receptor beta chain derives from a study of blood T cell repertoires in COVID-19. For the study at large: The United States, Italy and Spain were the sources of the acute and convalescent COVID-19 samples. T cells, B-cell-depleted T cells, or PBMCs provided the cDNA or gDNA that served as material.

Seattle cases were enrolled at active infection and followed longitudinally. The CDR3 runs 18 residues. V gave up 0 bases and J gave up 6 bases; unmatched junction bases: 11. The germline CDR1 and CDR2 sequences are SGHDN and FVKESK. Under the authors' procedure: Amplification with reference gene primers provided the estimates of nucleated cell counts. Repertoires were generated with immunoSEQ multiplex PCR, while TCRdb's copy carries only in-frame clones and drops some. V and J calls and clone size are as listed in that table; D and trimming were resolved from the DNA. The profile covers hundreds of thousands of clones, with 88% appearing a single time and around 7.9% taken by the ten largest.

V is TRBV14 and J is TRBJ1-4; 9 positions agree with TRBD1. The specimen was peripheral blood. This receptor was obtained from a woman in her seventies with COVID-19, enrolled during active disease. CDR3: CASSQDETPGQGDEKLFF. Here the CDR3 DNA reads TGTGCCAGCAGCCAAGACGAGACGCCGGGACAGGGAGATGAAAAACTGTTTTTT.